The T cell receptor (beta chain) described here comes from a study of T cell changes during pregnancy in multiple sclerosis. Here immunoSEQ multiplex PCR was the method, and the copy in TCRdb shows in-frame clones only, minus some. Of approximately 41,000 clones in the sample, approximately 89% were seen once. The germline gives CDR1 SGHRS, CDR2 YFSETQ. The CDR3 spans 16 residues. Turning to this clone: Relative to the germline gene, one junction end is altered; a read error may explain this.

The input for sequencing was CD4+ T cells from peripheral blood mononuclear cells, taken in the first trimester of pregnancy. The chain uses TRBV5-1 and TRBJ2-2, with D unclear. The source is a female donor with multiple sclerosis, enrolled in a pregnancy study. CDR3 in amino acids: CASSLANGRNAGELFF. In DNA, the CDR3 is TGCGCCAGCAGCTTGGCTAACGGCAGGAACGCCGGGGAGCTGTTTTTT.